Each of the 20 T cell receptor beta chains below was sequenced from the same sample in a study of early T cells in non-severe SARS-CoV-2 infection. Each CDR3 protein gets one entry after TCRdb re-called the 5' RACE reads with MiXCR. This table holds about 77,000 distinct CDR3 sequences, 12% found once. This specimen consisted of whole blood, obtained at baseline. The receptors originated from an adult who was a healthcare worker with PCR-confirmed SARS-CoV-2 infection or an uninfected control (not recorded which). The donor label of this sample is uncertain.

Here the CDR3 reads CASSPATGIDYGYTF. CDR3 nucleotides: TGTGCCAGCTCACCGGCTACAGGGATCGACTATGGCTACACCTTC. This rearrangement joins TRBV18 to TRBJ1-2, with TRBD1 as a possible D gene (6 bases). Trimming removed 3 bases at V and 3 bases at J, with 14 bases between. Germline CDR1 and CDR2: KGHSH and LQKENI. The CDR3 length is 15 residues.

V and J are TRBV19 and TRBJ2-5; 11 nucleotides match TRBD2. The length of the CDR3 is 17 residues. Germline loops: CDR1 LNHDA, CDR2 SQIVND (reference sequence). V dropped 3 bases and J dropped 5; count of bases not matched to a gene: 11. CDR3 loop: CASSIPPLAGGEETQYF. The CDR3 DNA reads TGTGCCAGTAGTATCCCCCCCCTAGCGGGGGGCGAGGAGACCCAGTACTTC.

This clonotype was detected only a few times. This chain joins TRBV27 and TRBJ2-1, with 8 bases identical to TRBD2. This CDR3 is built from 11 residues. The trim removed 4 bases at V and 12 bases at J, leaving 2 bases unmatched. Looked up from germline, CDR1 is MNHEY and CDR2 is SMNVEV (reference sequence). CDR3 nucleotides: TGTGCCAGCAGTTACGGGAGGGGGCAGTTCTTC. It is translated as CASSYGRGQFF.

This clonotype was observed a few times. The chain combines TRBV7-3 with TRBJ1-6; D unresolved. The CDR3 is 14 residues long. The germline V gene has CDR1 SGHTA and CDR2 FQGTGA. Trimming took off 6 bases at V and 10 bases at J, with 16 bases between the two ends. The CDR3 DNA follows: TGTGCCAGCAGTTACGCTCCCGCCGGGTCACCCCTCCACTTT. The encoded protein is CASSYAPAGSPLHF.

This clonotype was seen ten or more times. This chain links TRBV12-3 or TRBV12-4 with TRBJ2-5; the match to TRBD2 covers 9 bases. V gave up 6 bases and J gave up 5 bases; unmatched junction bases: 10. This CDR3 has 15 residues. Here the CDR3 reads CASSPTSGPWETQYF. The DNA for the CDR3 is TGTGCCAGCAGCCCCACTAGCGGGCCATGGGAGACCCAGTACTTC.

This clonotype was observed many times. The V gene is TRBV12-3 or TRBV12-4, the J gene TRBJ1-1; the D gene is possibly TRBD1 (5 bases). V was clipped by 7 bases and J by 7 bases, with 16 bases between them. The length of the CDR3 is 13 residues. CDR3 region: CASTLDTGGEAFF. The DNA of the CDR3 is TGTGCCAGCACCTTAGACACGGGGGGTGAAGCTTTCTTT.

This clonotype was seen a few times. This chain uses TRBV27 with TRBJ1-2; possible D gene TRBD1, 5 bases. The V end was cut by 5 bases, the J end by 0 bases, with 13 bases between. The germline V gene has CDR1 MNHEY and CDR2 SMNVEV (reference sequence). The CDR3 runs 15 residues. CDR3 amino acids: CASSPRQQTNYGYTF. Here the CDR3 DNA reads TGTGCCAGCAGTCCCCGACAGCAAACTAACTATGGCTACACCTTC.

This clonotype was counted at least ten times. The chain joins TRBV19 to TRBJ2-3, with TRBD2 matching 7 bases. This CDR3 comprises 15 residues. Germline CDR1 reads LNHDA; CDR2 reads SQIVND (reference sequence). V trimming: 4 bases; J trimming: 1 base; junction bases outside the gene matches: 5. CDR3 nucleotides: TGTGCCAGTAGTAACGCGGGAGTGGGCACAGATACGCAGTATTTT. Its translation: CASSNAGVGTDTQYF.

This clonotype has more than one count but fewer than ten. This chain links TRBV6-5 with TRBJ1-1; D unclear. The CDR3 contains 16 residues. V was shortened by 10 bases and J by 0 bases, with 21 bases between the two germline ends. In germline, CDR1 is MNHEY, CDR2 SVGAGI. The CDR3 nucleotides are TGTGCCACAGCCGACACCATAAGGAGCATGAACACTGAAGCTTTCTTT. It yields the protein CATADTIRSMNTEAFF.

This clonotype was observed a few times. V and J are TRBV20-1 and TRBJ2-3; D may match TRBD1 or TRBD2 (6 bases each). This CDR3 region has 14 residues. V lost 2 bases, J lost 6 bases, and 15 bases lay in between. Germline CDR1 is DFQATT and CDR2 is SNEGSKA (reference sequence). The CDR3 region has the DNA TGCAGTGCTAGAAATCCCCGGGGGCGGGATACGCAGTATTTT. Residues: CSARNPRGRDTQYF.

This clonotype was seen a few times. The gene calls are TRBV20-1 and TRBJ2-5, with D maybe TRBD2 (5 bases). Looked up from germline, CDR1 is DFQATT and CDR2 is SNEGSKA (reference sequence). CDR3 size: 14 residues. V lost 1 base and J 1 base, leaving 10 bases between the germline ends. The CDR3 region is CSARGGSAQETQYF. DNA for the CDR3: TGCAGTGCTAGAGGAGGGTCAGCCCAAGAGACCCAGTACTTC.

This clonotype appeared many times. The rearrangement uses TRBV29-1 and TRBJ2-5; D is tentatively TRBD1 or TRBD2 (5 bases each). The germline gives CDR1 SQVTM, CDR2 ANQGSEA. There are 14 residues in the CDR3. CDR3 nucleotide sequence: TGCAGTTCCTCGGGGCGAGGGAGTCAAGAGACCCAGTACTTC. Its protein is CSSSGRGSQETQYF.

This clonotype was detected only a few times. The J gene is TRBJ1-1, the V gene TRBV20-1, with 7 bases matching TRBD1. In germline, CDR1 is DFQATT, CDR2 SNEGSKA (reference sequence). The CDR3 is 12 amino acids. The V gene end was trimmed by 4 bases and the J gene end by 3 bases; junction bases not matched to a gene: 2. The CDR3 DNA reads as TGCAGTGCTACCACAGGGGACACTGAAGCTTTCTTT. Translated: CSATTGDTEAFF.

This clonotype was found a few times. The J gene is TRBJ2-5, the V gene TRBV10-3, with 9 bases identical to TRBD2. CDR1 and CDR2 (germline): ENHRY, SYGVKD. The J segment lost 2 bases and the V segment lost 4 bases, leaving 5 bases of the junction unmatched. This CDR3 comprises 15 residues. The CDR3 sequence: CAISGTTSGQETQYF. The CDR3 DNA reads as TGTGCCATCAGTGGCACGACTAGCGGACAAGAGACCCAGTACTTC.

The sample holds a few counts of this clonotype. The chain joins TRBV27 to TRBJ2-3; possibly TRBD1 for D (6 bases). From germline, CDR1 is MNHEY and CDR2 SMNVEV (reference sequence). The CDR3 has 17 amino acids. Trimming shortened V by 6 bases and J by 6 bases, and 25 bases separated the two germline ends. CDR3 nucleotide sequence: TGTGCCAGCAGCTTACCCCCATCGTTCAGGGGCGATGATACGCAGTATTTT. This gives the protein CASSLPPSFRGDDTQYF.

J is TRBJ2-7 and V is TRBV7-2; D is possibly TRBD1 (5 bases). Trimming took off 2 bases at V and 5 bases at J, with 16 bases between the two ends. The CDR3 extends over 15 amino acids. Looked up from germline, CDR1 is SGHTA and CDR2 is FQGNSA. The CDR3 region has the DNA TGTGCCAGCAGCTTATATAACCAGGGCCGCGACGAGCAGTACTTC. Its protein is CASSLYNQGRDEQYF.

This clonotype was detected ten times or more. This sequence joins TRBV12-3 or TRBV12-4 and TRBJ1-5, with TRBD1 as a possible D gene (5 bases). V was pared by 3 bases and J by 2 bases, with 8 bases between. The CDR3 consists of 14 residues. The CDR3 DNA reads TGTGCCAGCAGTTTGCAGGGAGGCAATCAGCCCCAGCATTTT. As protein: CASSLQGGNQPQHF.

There are many counts of this clonotype. The V gene is TRBV25-1, the J gene TRBJ1-2; D might be TRBD1 (6 bases). V was trimmed by 8 bases and J by 5 bases, leaving 18 bases between them. The CDR3 length is 14 residues. The germline V gene encodes CDR1 MGHDK and CDR2 SYGVNS. CDR3 DNA: TGTGCCAGCGGTCCCCCCGGGGGCGGGTATGGCTACACCTTC. Its translation is CASGPPGGGYGYTF.

In its sample, this clonotype was seen a few times. V and J are TRBV19 and TRBJ2-7, with D hard to call. V was cut by 4 bases and J by 6 bases, with 16 bases left in between. Germline V gene data show CDR1 as LNHDA and CDR2 as SQIVND (reference sequence). CDR3 length: 14 residues. The CDR3 region is CASSNPGRTGEQYF. In nucleotides, the CDR3 is TGTGCCAGTAGTAACCCCGGCAGGACCGGCGAGCAGTACTTC.

The J gene is TRBJ2-3, the V gene TRBV10-1, with a weak D call TRBD2 (5 bases). Germline loops: CDR1 WNHNN, CDR2 SYGVQD (reference sequence). Deletions cut 3 bases from V and 8 bases from J, with 9 bases between. The CDR3 has 12 amino acids. For the CDR3, the DNA is TGCGCCAGCAGTGAAGGCGGAGGTACGCAGTATTTT. This sequence encodes CASSEGGGTQYF.